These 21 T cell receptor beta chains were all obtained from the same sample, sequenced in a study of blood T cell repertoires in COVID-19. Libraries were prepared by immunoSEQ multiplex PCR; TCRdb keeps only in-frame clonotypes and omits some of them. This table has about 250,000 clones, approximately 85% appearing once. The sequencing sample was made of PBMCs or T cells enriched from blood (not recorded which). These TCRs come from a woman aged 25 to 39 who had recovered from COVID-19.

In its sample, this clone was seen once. CDR3 in amino acids: CASGGNELTIPYEQYF. CDR3 nucleotides: TGTGCCAGCGGCGGGAACGAACTCACTATTCCCTACGAGCAGTACTTC. This sequence joins TRBV9 and TRBJ2-7; D perhaps matches TRBD2 (6 bases). The length of the CDR3 is 16 residues. V gave up 7 bases and J gave up 2 bases, with 22 bases separating them. Germline CDR1 is SGDLS and CDR2 is YYNGEE.

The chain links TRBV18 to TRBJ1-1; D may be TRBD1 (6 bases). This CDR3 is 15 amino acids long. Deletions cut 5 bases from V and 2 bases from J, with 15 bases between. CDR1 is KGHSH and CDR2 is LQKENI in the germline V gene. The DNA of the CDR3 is TGTGCCAGCTCAATAGGACAGCTATCAAACACTGAAGCTTTCTTT. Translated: CASSIGQLSNTEAFF.

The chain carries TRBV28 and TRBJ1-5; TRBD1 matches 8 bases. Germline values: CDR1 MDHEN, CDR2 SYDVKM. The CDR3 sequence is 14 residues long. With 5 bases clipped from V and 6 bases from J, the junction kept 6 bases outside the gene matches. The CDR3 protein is CASSNRGISQPQHF. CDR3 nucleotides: TGTGCCAGCAGTAACAGGGGGATAAGTCAGCCCCAGCATTTT. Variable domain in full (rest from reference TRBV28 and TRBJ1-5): DVKVTQSSRYLVKRTGEKVFLECVQDMDHENMFWYRQDPGLGLRLIYFSYDVKMKEKGDIPEGYSVSREKKERFSLILESASTNQTSMYLCASSNRGISQPQHFGDGTRLSIL.

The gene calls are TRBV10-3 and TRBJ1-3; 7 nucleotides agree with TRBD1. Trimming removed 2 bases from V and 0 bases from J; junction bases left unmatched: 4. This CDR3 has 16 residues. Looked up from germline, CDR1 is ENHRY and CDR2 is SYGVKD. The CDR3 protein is CAISEGGQTSGNTIYF. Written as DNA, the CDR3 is TGTGCCATCAGTGAGGGGGGACAGACCTCTGGAAACACCATATATTTT.

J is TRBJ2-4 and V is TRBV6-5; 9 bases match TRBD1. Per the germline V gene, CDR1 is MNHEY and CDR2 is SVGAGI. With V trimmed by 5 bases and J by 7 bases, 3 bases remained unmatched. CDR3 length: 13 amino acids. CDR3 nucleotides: TGTGCCAGCAGTCTTGGACAGGGGAACATTCAGTACTTC. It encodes CASSLGQGNIQYF.

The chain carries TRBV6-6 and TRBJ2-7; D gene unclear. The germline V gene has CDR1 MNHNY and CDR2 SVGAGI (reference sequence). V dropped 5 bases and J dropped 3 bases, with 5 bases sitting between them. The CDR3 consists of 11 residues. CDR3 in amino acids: CASSPSYEQYF. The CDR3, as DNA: TGTGCCAGCAGTCCCAGCTACGAGCAGTACTTC.

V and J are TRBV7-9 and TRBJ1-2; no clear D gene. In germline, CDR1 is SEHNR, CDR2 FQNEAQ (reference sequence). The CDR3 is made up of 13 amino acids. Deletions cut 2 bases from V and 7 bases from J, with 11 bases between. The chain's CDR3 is CASSLSGGPGYTF. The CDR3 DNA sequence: TGTGCCAGCAGCTTATCGGGAGGGCCTGGCTACACCTTC.

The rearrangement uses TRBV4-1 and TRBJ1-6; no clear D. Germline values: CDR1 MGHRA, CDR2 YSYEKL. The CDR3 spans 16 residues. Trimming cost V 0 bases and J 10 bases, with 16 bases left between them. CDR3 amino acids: CASSQETGRSLSPLHF. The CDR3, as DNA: TGCGCCAGCAGCCAAGAAACCGGCAGGTCCCTCTCACCCCTCCACTTT.

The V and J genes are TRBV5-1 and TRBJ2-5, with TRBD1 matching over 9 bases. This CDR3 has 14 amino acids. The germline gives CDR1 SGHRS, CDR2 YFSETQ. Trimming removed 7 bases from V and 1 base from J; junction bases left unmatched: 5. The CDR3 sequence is CASGKGQGQETQYF. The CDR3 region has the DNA TGCGCCAGCGGTAAGGGACAGGGCCAAGAGACCCAGTACTTC. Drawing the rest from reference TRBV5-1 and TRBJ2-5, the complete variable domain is KAGVTQTPRYLIKTRGQQVTLSCSPISGHRSVSWYQQTPGQGLQFLFEYFSETQRNKGNFPGRFSGRQFSNSRSEMNVSTLELGDSALYLCASGKGQGQETQYFGPGTRLLVL.

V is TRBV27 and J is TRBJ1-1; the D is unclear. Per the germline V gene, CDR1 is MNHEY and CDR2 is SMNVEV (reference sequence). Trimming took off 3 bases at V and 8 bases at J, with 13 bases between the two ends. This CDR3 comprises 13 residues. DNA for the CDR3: TGTGCCAGCAGTTTTGCCCCGGACTCCGAAGCTTTCTTT. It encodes CASSFAPDSEAFF.

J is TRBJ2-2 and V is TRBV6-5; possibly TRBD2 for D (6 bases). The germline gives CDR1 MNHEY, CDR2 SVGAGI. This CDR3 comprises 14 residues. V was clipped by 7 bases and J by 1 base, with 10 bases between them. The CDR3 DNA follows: TGTGCCAGCACATCGGGACTGAACACCGGGGAGCTGTTTTTT. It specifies CASTSGLNTGELFF.

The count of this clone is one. This CDR3 reads CASSKGQRNSPLHF. The CDR3 nucleotides are TGTGCCAGCAGCAAGGGACAGAGAAATTCACCCCTCCACTTT. The chain has TRBV7-9 and TRBJ1-6, with TRBD1 matching over 7 bases. CDR3 length equals 14 residues. Germline assignment: CDR1 SEHNR and CDR2 FQNEAQ (reference sequence). V shed 5 bases and J 7 bases; nucleotides not matched to a gene: 5.

The CDR3 DNA reads as TGTGCCAGCAGCACCCAGGGTGGGGCCAACGTCCTGACTTTC. It codes for CASSTQGGANVLTF. The chain has TRBV3-1 (or the pseudogene TRBV3-2) and TRBJ2-6; D is possibly TRBD1 (5 bases). CDR1 and CDR2 (germline): LGHDT, YNNKEL (reference sequence). The CDR3 has 14 amino acids. Trimming left V 5 bases short and J 3 bases short, with 8 bases between.

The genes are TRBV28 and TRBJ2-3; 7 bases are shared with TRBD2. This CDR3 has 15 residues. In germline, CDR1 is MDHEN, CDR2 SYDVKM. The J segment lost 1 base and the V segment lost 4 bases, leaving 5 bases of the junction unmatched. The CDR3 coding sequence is TGTGCCAGCAGTTCCCCGGGGGGTCGCACAGATACGCAGTATTTT. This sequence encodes CASSSPGGRTDTQYF.

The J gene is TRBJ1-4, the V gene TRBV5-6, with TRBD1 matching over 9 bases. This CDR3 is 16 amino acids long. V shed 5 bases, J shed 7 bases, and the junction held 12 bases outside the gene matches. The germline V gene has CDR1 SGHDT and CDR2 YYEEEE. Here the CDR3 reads CASSYGPGQGFEKLFF. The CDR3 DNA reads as TGTGCCAGCAGTTACGGTCCGGGACAGGGTTTTGAAAAACTGTTTTTT.

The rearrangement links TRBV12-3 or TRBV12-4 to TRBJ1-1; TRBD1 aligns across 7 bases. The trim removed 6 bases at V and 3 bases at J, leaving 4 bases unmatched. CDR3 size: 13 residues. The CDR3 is CASSKDRYTEAFF. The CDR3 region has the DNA TGTGCCAGCAGCAAGGACAGGTACACTGAAGCTTTCTTT.

CDR3 sequence: CASKETFGTEAFF. CDR3 nucleotide sequence: TGTGCCAGTAAAGAAACTTTCGGCACTGAAGCTTTCTTT. The genes are TRBV19 and TRBJ1-1; D gene ambiguous. Germline V gene lookup returns CDR1 LNHDA and CDR2 SQIVND (reference sequence). CDR3 length: 13 residues. The germline V and J ends were trimmed by 7 bases and 4 bases, with 13 bases remaining between them.

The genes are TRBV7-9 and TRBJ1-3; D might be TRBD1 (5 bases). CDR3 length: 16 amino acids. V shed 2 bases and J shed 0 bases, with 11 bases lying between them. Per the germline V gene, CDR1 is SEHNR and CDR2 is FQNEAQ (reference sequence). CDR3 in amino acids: CASSLPDRSSGNTIYF. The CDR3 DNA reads TGTGCCAGCAGCTTACCTGACAGAAGCTCTGGAAACACCATATATTTT.

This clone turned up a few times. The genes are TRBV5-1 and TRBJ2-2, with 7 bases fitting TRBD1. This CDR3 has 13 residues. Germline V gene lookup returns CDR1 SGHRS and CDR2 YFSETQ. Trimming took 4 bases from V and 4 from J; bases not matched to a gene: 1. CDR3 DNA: TGCGCCAGCAGCCCAGGGGGCACCGGGGAGCTGTTTTTT. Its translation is CASSPGGTGELFF.

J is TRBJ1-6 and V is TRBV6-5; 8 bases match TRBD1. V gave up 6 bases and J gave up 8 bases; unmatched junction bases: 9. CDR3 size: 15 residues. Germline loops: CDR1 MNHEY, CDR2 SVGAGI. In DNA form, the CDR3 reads TGTGCCAGCAGGGGACGGACAGGGTTGGATTCACCCCTCCACTTT. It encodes CASRGRTGLDSPLHF.

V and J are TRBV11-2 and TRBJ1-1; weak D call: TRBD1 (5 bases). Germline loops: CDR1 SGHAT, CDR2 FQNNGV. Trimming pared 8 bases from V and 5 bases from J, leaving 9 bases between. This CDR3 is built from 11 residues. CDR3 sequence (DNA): TGTGCCAGCCGGGAGGGGACTGAAGCTTTCTTT. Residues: CASREGTEAFF.